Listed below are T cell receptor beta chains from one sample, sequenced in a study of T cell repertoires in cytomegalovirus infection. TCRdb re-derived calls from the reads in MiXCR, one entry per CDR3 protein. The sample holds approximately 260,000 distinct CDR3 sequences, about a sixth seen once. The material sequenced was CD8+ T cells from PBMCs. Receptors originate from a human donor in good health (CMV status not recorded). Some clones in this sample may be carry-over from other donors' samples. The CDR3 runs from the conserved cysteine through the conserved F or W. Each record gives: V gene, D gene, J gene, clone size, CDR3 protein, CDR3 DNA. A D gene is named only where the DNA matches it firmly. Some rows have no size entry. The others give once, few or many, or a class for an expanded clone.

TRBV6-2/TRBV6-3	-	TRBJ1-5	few	CASSPFDSNQPQHF	TGTGCCAGCAGCCCCTTCGACAGCAATCAGCCCCAGCATTTT
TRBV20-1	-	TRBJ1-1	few	CSARDKKSGTEAFF	TGCAGTGCTAGAGATAAGAAGTCCGGAACTGAAGCTTTCTTT
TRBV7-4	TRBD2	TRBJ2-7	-	CASSGGGVYKYF	TGTGCCAGCAGCGGGGGGGGGGTATACAAGTACTTC
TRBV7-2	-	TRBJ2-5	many	CASSLNSARKETQYF	TGTGCCAGCAGCTTAAATTCAGCTCGCAAGGAGACCCAGTACTTC
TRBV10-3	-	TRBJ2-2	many	CAISEKDTGELFF	TGTGCCATCAGTGAAAAGGACACCGGGGAGCTGTTTTTT
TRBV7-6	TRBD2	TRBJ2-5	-	CASSLRTSGGRTQETQYF	TGTGCTAGCAGCTTACGGACTAGCGGGGGCCGCACCCAAGAGACCCAGTACTTC
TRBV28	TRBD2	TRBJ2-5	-	CASSPLAGVGKTQYF	TGTGCCAGCAGCCCACTAGCGGGGGTAGGAAAGACCCAGTACTTC
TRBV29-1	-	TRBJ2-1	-	CSVEGPLEGLSYNEQFF	TGCAGCGTTGAGGGTCCGTTGGAGGGACTCTCCTACAATGAGCAGTTCTTC
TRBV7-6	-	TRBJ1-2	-	CASRLGPDGYTF	TGTGCCAGCCGCTTAGGCCCCGATGGCTACACCTTC
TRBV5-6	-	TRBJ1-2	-	CATARASNYGYTF	TGTGCCACTGCGAGGGCATCTAACTATGGCTACACCTTC
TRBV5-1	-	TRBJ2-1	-	CASSHRSYNEQFF	TGCGCCAGCAGCCACCGATCCTACAATGAGCAGTTCTTC
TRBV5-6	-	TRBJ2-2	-	CASSLQGFANTGELFF	TGTGCCAGCAGCTTACAGGGATTCGCGAACACCGGGGAGCTGTTTTTT
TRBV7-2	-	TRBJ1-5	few	CASSVKGGSNQPQHF	TGTGCCAGCAGCGTAAAAGGGGGTAGCAATCAGCCCCAGCATTTT
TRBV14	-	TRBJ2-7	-	CASSQASGRFAEQYF	TGTGCCAGCAGCCAAGCGTCAGGGCGGTTTGCCGAGCAGTACTTC
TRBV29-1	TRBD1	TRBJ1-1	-	CSVRTGGTEAFF	TGCAGCGTACGGACAGGGGGCACTGAAGCTTTCTTT
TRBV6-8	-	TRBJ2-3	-	CASSPTATKLVLDTQYF	TGTGCCAGCAGCCCCACCGCGACTAAGCTCGTACTAGATACGCAGTATTTT
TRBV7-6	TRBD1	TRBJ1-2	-	CASSPPPGTAYNYGYTF	TGTGCCAGCAGCCCCCCCCCCGGGACAGCCTATAACTATGGCTACACCTTC
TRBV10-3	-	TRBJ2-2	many	CAISEIGGAGELFF	TGTGCCATCAGTGAGATTGGAGGGGCCGGGGAGCTGTTTTTT
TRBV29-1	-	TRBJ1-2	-	CSVVSGSGYTF	TGCAGCGTTGTATCTGGATCCGGCTACACCTTC
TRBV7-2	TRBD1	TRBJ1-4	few	CASSLFGQGGEKLFF	TGTGCCAGCAGCTTATTCGGTCAGGGGGGTGAAAAACTGTTTTTT
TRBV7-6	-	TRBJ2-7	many	CASSHTRGWEQYF	TGTGCCAGCAGCCATACCCGAGGGTGGGAGCAGTACTTC
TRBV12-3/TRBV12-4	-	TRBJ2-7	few	CASSLARREEPYEQYF	TGTGCCAGCAGTTTAGCGCGCAGGGAAGAGCCCTACGAGCAGTACTTC
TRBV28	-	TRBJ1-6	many	CASSLMGGSPLHF	TGTGCCAGCAGTTTAATGGGTGGATCACCCCTCCACTTT
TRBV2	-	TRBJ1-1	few	CASSEGRETEAFF	TGTGCCAGCAGTGAGGGCAGGGAAACTGAAGCTTTCTTT
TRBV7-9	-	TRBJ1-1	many	CASRLLNTEAFF	TGTGCCAGCAGACTTCTGAACACTGAAGCTTTCTTT
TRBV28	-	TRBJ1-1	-	CASSLSLGGTEAFF	TGTGCCAGCAGTCTCTCCTTGGGCGGCACTGAAGCTTTCTTT
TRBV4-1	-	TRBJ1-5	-	CASSQDWSSNQPQHF	TGCGCCAGCAGCCAAGACTGGTCCTCTAATCAGCCCCAGCATTTT
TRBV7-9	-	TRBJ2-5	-	CASSLVVSQETQYF	TGTGCCAGCAGCTTAGTGGTCAGCCAAGAGACCCAGTACTTC
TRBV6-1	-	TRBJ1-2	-	CASRKREFYGYTF	TGTGCCAGCAGGAAGCGGGAGTTCTATGGCTACACCTTC
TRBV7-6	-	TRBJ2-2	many	CASSPESGELFF	TGTGCCAGCAGCCCCGAGTCCGGGGAGCTGTTTTTT
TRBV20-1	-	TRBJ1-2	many	CSASDSYGYTF	TGCAGTGCTAGTGATTCTTATGGCTACACCTTC
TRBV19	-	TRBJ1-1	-	CASSKGVTEAFF	TGTGCCAGTAGTAAAGGGGTAACTGAAGCTTTCTTT
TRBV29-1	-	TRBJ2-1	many	CSVERQLNEQFF	TGCAGCGTTGAACGACAATTAAATGAGCAGTTCTTC
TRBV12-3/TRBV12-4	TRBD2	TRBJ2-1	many	CASRTSGGVNEQFF	TGTGCCAGCAGAACTAGCGGGGGGGTGAATGAGCAGTTCTTC
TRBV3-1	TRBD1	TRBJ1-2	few	CASSLRQGAYGYTF	TGTGCCAGCAGCCTCAGACAGGGAGCCTATGGCTACACCTTC
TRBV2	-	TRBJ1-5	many	CASSKTGTRYNQPQHF	TGTGCCAGCAGTAAAACCGGGACTCGATACAATCAGCCCCAGCATTTT
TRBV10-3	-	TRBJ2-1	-	CAISETGYNEQFF	TGTGCCATCAGTGAAACGGGCTACAATGAGCAGTTCTTC
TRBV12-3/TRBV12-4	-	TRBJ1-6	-	CASTADRSPLHF	TGTGCCAGCACCGCGGACCGTTCACCCCTCCACTTT
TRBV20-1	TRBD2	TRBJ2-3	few	CSARVRTSGGRLTDTQYF	TGCAGTGCTAGAGTTCGGACTAGCGGGGGCCGGCTCACAGATACGCAGTATTTT
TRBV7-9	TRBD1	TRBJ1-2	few	CASSSTGSSPNYGYTF	TGTGCCAGCAGCTCGACAGGGTCTTCGCCGAACTATGGCTACACCTTC
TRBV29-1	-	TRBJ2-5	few	CSGGRSGGAGETQYF	TGCAGCGGAGGAAGGAGTGGGGGGGCCGGAGAGACCCAGTACTTC
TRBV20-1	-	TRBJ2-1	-	CSAWGDGRLLSSYNEQFF	TGCAGTGCTTGGGGTGACGGACGGCTCTTGAGCTCCTACAATGAGCAGTTCTTC
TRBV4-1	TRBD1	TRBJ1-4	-	CASSQVTGGVEKLFF	TGCGCCAGCAGCCAAGTCACAGGGGGTGTCGAAAAACTGTTTTTT
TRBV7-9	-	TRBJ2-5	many	CASSPIVGQQKETQYF	TGTGCCAGCAGCCCAATAGTCGGACAGCAAAAAGAGACCCAGTACTTC
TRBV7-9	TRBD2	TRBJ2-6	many	CASRQTGGPGANVLTF	TGTGCCAGCAGACAGACGGGGGGGCCTGGGGCCAACGTCCTGACTTTC
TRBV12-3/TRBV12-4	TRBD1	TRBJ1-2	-	CASSFGTGFGYTF	TGTGCCAGCAGTTTCGGGACAGGGTTTGGCTACACCTTC
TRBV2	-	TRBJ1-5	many	CASTVGGQPQHF	TGTGCCAGCACTGTAGGGGGACAGCCCCAGCATTTT
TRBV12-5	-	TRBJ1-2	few	CASGLPWTDGYTF	TGTGCTAGTGGTTTGCCCTGGACAGATGGCTACACCTTC
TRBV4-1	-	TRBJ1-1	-	CASSQDRGGVRTWVEAFF	TGCGCCAGCAGCCAAGATCGGGGGGGAGTAAGGACCTGGGTGGAAGCTTTCTTT
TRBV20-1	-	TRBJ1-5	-	CSARIPEMDTLTSDQPQHF	TGCAGTGCTAGAATACCGGAGATGGACACCCTGACGAGTGATCAGCCCCAGCATTTT
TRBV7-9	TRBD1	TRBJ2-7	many	CASSSKTGGFHEQYF	TGTGCCAGCAGCTCTAAGACAGGGGGCTTCCACGAGCAGTACTTC
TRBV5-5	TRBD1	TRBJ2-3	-	CASSYRDRDADTQYF	TGTGCCAGCAGCTACCGGGACAGGGATGCAGATACGCAGTATTTT
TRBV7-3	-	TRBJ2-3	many	CASSLVGGRGTDTQYF	TGTGCCAGCAGCTTGGTCGGGGGTCGAGGCACAGATACGCAGTATTTT
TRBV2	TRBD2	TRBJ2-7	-	CASSMSGGVGLAGGFSYEQYF	TGTGCCAGCAGTATGTCGGGAGGCGTTGGTCTAGCGGGGGGGTTTTCCTACGAGCAGTACTTC